This T cell receptor (beta chain) is drawn from a study of OX40 agonist ivuxolimab in advanced cancers. Sequencing used immunoSEQ multiplex PCR; TCRdb keeps in-frame clones, though not all of them. The repertoire holds tens of thousands of clones, with roughly nine tenths as singletons. Germline V gene sequence: CDR1 MNHNS, CDR2 SASEGT. V shed 6 bases and J shed 2 bases, with 14 bases lying between them. The CDR3 totals 15 residues. The TCR originated in an adult with an advanced solid tumor such as melanoma, head and neck, liver or kidney cancer. This rearrangement joins TRBV6-1 to TRBJ1-3; D gene uncertain. The sequencing here drew on CD4+ or CD8+ T cells sorted from blood, taken in a trial of the OX40 agonist ivuxolimab. In DNA form, the CDR3 reads TGTGCCAGCAGCTTTGTGGGTGGGGCTGGAAACACCATATATTTT. Translation: CASSFVGGAGNTIYF.